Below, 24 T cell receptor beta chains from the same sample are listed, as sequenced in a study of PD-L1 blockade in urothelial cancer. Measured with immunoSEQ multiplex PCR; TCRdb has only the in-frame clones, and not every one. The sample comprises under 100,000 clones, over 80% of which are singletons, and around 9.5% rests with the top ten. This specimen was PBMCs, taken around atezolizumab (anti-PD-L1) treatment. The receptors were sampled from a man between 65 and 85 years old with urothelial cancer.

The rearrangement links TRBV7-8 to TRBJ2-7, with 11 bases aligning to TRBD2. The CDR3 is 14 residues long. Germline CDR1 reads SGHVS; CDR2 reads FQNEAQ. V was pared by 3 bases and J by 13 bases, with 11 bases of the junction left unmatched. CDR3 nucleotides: TGTGCCAGCAGCTTTGGCTCGACTAGCGGGAAAGGTTACTTC. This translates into CASSFGSTSGKGYF.

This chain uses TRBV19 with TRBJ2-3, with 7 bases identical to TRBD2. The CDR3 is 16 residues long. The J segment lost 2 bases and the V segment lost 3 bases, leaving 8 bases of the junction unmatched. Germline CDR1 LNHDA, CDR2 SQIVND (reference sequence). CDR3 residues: CASSILGTTNTDTQYF. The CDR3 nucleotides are TGTGCCAGTAGTATTTTGGGGACTACCAACACAGATACGCAGTATTTT.

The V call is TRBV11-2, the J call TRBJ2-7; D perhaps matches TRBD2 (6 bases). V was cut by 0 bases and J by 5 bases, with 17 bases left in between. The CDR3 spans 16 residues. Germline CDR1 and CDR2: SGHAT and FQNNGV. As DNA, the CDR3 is TGTGCCAGCAGCTTAGATTTCGGGGGAAACGGCCACGAGCAGTACTTC. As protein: CASSLDFGGNGHEQYF.

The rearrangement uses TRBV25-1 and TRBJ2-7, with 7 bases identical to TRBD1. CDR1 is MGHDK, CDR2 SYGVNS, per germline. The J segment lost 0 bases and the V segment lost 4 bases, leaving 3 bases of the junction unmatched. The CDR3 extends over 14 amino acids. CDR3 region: CASSATGNSYEQYF. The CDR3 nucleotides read TGTGCCAGCAGTGCGACAGGGAACTCCTACGAGCAGTACTTC.

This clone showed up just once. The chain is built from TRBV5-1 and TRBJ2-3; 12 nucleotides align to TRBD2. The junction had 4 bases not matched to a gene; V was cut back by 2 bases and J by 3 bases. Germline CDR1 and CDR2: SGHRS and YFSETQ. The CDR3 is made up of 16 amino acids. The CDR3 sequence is CASSFSTSGGTDTQYF. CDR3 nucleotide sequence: TGCGCCAGCAGCTTCTCAACTAGCGGGGGGACAGATACGCAGTATTTT.

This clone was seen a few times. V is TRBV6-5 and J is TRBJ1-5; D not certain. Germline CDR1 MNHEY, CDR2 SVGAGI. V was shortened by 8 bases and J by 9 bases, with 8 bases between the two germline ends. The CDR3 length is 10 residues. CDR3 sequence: CASGRRPQHF. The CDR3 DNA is TGTGCCAGCGGTCGTAGGCCCCAGCATTTT.

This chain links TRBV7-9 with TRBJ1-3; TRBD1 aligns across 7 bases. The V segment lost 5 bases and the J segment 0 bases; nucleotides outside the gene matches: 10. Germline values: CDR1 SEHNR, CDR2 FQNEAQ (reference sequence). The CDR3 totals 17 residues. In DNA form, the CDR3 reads TGTGCCAGCAGCCCACCGACAGGGCATAGCTCTGGAAACACCATATATTTT. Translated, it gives CASSPPTGHSSGNTIYF.

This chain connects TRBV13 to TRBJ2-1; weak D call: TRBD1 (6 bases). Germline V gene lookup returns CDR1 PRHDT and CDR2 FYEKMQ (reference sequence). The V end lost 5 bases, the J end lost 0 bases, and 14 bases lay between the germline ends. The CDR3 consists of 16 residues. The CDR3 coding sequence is TGTGCCAGCAGCCCCCGTCAGGACAGCTCCTACAATGAGCAGTTCTTC. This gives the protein CASSPRQDSSYNEQFF.

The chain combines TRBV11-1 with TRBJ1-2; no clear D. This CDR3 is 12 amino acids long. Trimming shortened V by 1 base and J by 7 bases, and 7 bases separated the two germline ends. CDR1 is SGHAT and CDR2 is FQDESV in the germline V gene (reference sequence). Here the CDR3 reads CASSLGLAGYTF. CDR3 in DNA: TGTGCCAGCAGCTTAGGGTTAGCTGGCTACACCTTC.

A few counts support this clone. CDR3 sequence reads: CASRKDRDNTGELFF. CDR3 sequence (DNA): TGTGCCAGCAGGAAGGACAGAGATAACACCGGGGAGCTGTTTTTT. The chain uses TRBV7-3 and TRBJ2-2, with a tentative D call TRBD1 (6 bases). This CDR3 region has 15 residues. Germline CDR1 is SGHTA and CDR2 is FQGTGA. Trimming took 6 bases from V and 2 from J, leaving 13 bases between them.

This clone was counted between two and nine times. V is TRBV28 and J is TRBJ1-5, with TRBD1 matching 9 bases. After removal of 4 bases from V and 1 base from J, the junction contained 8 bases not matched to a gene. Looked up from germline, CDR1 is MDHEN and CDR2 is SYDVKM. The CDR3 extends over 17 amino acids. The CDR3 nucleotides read TGTGCCAGCAGTTCCCCGGGACAGGGTCGGAGCAATCAGCCCCAGCATTTT. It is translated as CASSSPGQGRSNQPQHF.

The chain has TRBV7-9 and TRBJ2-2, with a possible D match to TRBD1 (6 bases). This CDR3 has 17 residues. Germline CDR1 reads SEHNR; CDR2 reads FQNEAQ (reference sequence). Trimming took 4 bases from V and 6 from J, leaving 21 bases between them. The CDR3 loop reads CASSSPSWTDGPGELFF. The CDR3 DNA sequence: TGTGCCAGCAGCTCCCCCTCTTGGACAGATGGTCCCGGGGAGCTGTTTTTT.

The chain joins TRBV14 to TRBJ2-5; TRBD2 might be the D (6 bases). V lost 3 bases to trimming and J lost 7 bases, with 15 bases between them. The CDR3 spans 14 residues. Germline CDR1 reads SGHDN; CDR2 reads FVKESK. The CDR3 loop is CASSHLGGFGTQYF. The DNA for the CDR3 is TGTGCCAGCAGCCATCTGGGGGGATTCGGGACCCAGTACTTC.

The CDR3 loop reads CAISDAGTGGYGYTF. CDR3 in DNA: TGTGCCATCAGTGATGCCGGGACAGGGGGCTATGGCTACACCTTC. The gene calls are TRBV10-3 and TRBJ1-2; TRBD1 matches 11 bases. Looked up from germline, CDR1 is ENHRY and CDR2 is SYGVKD. The length of the CDR3 is 15 residues. V gave up 3 bases and J gave up 4 bases; unmatched junction bases: 4.

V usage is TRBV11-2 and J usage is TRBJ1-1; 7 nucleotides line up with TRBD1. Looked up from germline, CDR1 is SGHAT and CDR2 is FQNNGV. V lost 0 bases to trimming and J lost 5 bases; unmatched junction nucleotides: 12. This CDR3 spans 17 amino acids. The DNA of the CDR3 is TGTGCCAGCAGCTTAGACCCAGGGGGTGCCTGGAGAACTGAAGCTTTCTTT. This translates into CASSLDPGGAWRTEAFF.

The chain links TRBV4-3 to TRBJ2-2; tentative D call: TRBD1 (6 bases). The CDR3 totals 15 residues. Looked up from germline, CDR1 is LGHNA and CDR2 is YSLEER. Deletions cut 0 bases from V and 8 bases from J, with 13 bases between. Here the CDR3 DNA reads TGCGCCAGCAGCCAAGATGGGGGCCCGGATGGGGAGCTGTTTTTT. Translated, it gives CASSQDGGPDGELFF.

The CDR3 DNA is TGTGCCAGCAGGGACGGACAGGGGTACAATCAGCCCCAGCATTTT. This encodes CASRDGQGYNQPQHF. This chain joins TRBV6-6 and TRBJ1-5, with 9 bases matching TRBD1. J lost 3 bases, V lost 6 bases, and 6 bases had no gene match. Germline V gene sequence: CDR1 MNHNY, CDR2 SVGAGI (reference sequence). CDR3 length: 15 amino acids.

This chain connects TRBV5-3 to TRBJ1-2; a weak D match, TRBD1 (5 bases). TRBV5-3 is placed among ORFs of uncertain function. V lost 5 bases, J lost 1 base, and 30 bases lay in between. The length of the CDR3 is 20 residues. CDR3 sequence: CARSPEGLVMTKTHNYGYTF. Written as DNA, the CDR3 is TGTGCCAGAAGTCCGGAGGGGCTTGTCATGACAAAAACCCATAACTATGGCTACACCTTC.

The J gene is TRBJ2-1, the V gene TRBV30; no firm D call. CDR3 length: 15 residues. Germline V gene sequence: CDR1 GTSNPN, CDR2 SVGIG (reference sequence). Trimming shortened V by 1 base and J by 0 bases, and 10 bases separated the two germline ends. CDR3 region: CAWSADFLSYNEQFF. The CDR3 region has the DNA TGTGCCTGGAGTGCAGACTTCCTCTCCTACAATGAGCAGTTCTTC.

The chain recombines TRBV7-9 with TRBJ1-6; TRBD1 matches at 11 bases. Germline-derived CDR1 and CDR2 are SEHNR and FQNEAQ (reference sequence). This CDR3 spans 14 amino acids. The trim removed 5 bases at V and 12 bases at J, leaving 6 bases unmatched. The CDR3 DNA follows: TGTGCCAGCAGCGAAGGGGGGACAGGGGGACCCCTCCACTTT. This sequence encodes CASSEGGTGGPLHF.

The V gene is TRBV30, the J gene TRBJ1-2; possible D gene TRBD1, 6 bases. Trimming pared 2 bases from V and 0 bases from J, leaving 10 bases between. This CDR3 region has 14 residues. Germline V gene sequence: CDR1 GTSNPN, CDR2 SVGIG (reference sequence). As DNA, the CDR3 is TGTGCCTGGAGTAGGACAGATTCTAACTATGGCTACACCTTC. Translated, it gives CAWSRTDSNYGYTF. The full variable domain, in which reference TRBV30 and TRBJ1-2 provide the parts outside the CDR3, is SQTIHQWPATLVQPVGSPLSLECTVEGTSNPNLYWYRQAAGRGLQLLFYSVGIGQISSEVPQNLSASRPQDRQFILSSKKLLLSDSGFYLCAWSRTDSNYGYTFGSGTRLTVV.

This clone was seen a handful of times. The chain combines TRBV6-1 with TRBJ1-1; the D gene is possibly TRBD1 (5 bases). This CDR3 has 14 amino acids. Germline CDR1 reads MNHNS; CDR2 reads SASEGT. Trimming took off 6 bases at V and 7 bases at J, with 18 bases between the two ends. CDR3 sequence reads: CASRARSSGFEAFF. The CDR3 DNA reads TGTGCCAGCAGGGCTAGGAGTTCAGGGTTTGAAGCTTTCTTT.

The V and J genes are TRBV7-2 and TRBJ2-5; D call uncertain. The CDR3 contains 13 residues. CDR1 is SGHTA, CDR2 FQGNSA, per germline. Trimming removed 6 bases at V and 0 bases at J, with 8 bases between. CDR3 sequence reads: CASRPAYQETQYF. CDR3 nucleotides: TGTGCCAGCAGACCAGCGTACCAAGAGACCCAGTACTTC.

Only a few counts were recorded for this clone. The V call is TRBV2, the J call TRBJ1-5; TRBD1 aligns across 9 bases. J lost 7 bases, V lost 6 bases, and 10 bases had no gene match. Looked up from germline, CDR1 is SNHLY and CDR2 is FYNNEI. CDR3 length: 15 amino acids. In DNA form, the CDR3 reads TGTGCCAGCAGCGCCTCGACAGGGACAGGGCAGCCCCAGCATTTT. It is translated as CASSASTGTGQPQHF.